This T cell receptor beta chain was sequenced during a study of preoperative IRX-2 immunotherapy in early breast cancer. Sample treatment: preoperative locoregional IRX-2 cytokine immunotherapy. Preoperative locoregional IRX-2 cytokine immunotherapy was tested in the phase Ib source study. Profiling relied on immunoSEQ multiplex PCR, and the TCRdb table lists in-frame clones only, not all of them. The table includes under 45,000 clones, approximately 95% detected once. Germline CDR1 is LNHNV and CDR2 is YYDKDF (reference sequence). V gave up 0 bases and J gave up 3 bases, with 3 bases separating them. The CDR3 has 13 amino acids.

The receptor's source is a human donor with breast cancer. Source: tumor tissue, taken after IRX-2 immunotherapy. The chain joins TRBV15 to TRBJ2-1; the D is unclear. In DNA, the CDR3 is TGTGCCACCAGCAGAGACTTCTACAATGAGCAGTTCTTC. Translation gives CATSRDFYNEQFF.